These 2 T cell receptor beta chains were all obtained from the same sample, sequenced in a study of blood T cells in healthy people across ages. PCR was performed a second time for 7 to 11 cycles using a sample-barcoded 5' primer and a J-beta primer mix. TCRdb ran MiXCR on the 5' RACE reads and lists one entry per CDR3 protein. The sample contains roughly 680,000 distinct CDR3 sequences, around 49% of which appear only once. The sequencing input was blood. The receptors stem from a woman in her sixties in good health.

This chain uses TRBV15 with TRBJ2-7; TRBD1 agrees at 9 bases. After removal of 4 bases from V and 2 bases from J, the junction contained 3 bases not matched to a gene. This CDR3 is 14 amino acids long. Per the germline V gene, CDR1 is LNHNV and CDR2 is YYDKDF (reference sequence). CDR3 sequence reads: CATSMGQGTYEQYF. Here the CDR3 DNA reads TGTGCCACCAGCATGGGACAGGGAACCTACGAGCAGTACTTC.

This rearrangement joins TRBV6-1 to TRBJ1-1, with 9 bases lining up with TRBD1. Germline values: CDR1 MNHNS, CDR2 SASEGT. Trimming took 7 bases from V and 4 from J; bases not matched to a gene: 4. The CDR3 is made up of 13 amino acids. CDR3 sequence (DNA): TGTGCCAGCATCAGGACAGGGGTCACTGAAGCTTTCTTT. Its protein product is CASIRTGVTEAFF.